These 31 T cell receptor beta chains came from one sample sequenced in a study of blood T cell repertoires in COVID-19. The data were produced by immunoSEQ multiplex PCR, yet TCRdb's version contains in-frame clones alone and is incomplete. The sample lists a few hundred thousand clones, 80% to 90% seen once, with about 1.1% in the top ten. The sequenced sample was PBMCs or T cells enriched from blood (not recorded which). These receptor sequences come from a man aged 30-40 years who had recovered from COVID-19.

V usage is TRBV24-1 and J usage is TRBJ2-1; 7 nucleotides agree with TRBD1. Germline loops: CDR1 KGHDR, CDR2 SFDVKD. V shed 0 bases, J shed 7 bases, and the junction held 5 bases outside the gene matches. This CDR3 has 15 amino acids. Here the CDR3 reads CATSDLKGAINEQFF. The CDR3 DNA reads TGTGCCACCAGTGATTTGAAGGGGGCCATTAATGAGCAGTTCTTC.

The rearrangement uses TRBV15 and TRBJ2-5; 7 bases are a match to TRBD2. Germline lookup yields CDR1 LNHNV and CDR2 YYDKDF (reference sequence). This CDR3 is built from 13 residues. Trimming cost V 5 bases and J 5 bases; bases outside gene matches: 5. CDR3 DNA: TGTGCCACCAGCGACAACGGGGGGGAGACCCAGTACTTC. This encodes CATSDNGGETQYF.

This clone was seen a single time. The rearrangement uses TRBV4-1 and TRBJ2-3; D might be TRBD2 (6 bases). The germline V and J ends were trimmed by 0 bases and 2 bases, with 12 bases remaining between them. CDR3 size: 16 residues. From germline, CDR1 is MGHRA and CDR2 YSYEKL. CDR3 sequence reads: CASSQDRASDTDTQYF. CDR3 in DNA: TGCGCCAGCAGCCAAGATCGGGCTAGCGACACAGATACGCAGTATTTT.

The chain carries TRBV24-1 and TRBJ2-1, with 9 bases aligning to TRBD1. The CDR3 runs 15 residues. Losses at the gene ends were 4 bases for V and 3 bases for J; bases not matched to a gene: 3. The germline V gene encodes CDR1 KGHDR and CDR2 SFDVKD. CDR3 coding DNA: TGTGCCACCAGTGAGCGGGACAGGGACTACAATGAGCAGTTCTTC. The encoded protein is CATSERDRDYNEQFF.

The V gene is TRBV6-5, the J gene TRBJ1-6, with 7 bases fitting TRBD1. Germline CDR1 MNHEY, CDR2 SVGAGI. The ends lost 0 bases at V and 10 bases at J; junction bases unmatched: 6. This CDR3 has 15 amino acids. CDR3 coding DNA: TGTGCCAGCAGTTACTCGGGACAGAGTGGGTCACCCCTCCACTTT. Its translation: CASSYSGQSGSPLHF.

The chain uses TRBV7-9 and TRBJ2-7; D may be TRBD2 (6 bases). The length of the CDR3 is 16 residues. Per the germline V gene, CDR1 is SEHNR and CDR2 is FQNEAQ (reference sequence). Between the trimmed V and J ends, which lost 11 bases and 4 bases, there was a span of 27 bases. For the CDR3, the DNA is TGTGCCGTTCCTCATTCGCGGGGCCTTTCAATGTACGAGCAGTACTTC. It is translated as CAVPHSRGLSMYEQYF.

The chain couples TRBV12-5 to TRBJ2-7; 9 nucleotides match TRBD1. CDR1 is LGHNT, CDR2 FRNRAP, per germline. V was clipped by 0 bases and J by 2 bases; unmatched bases: 5. The CDR3 totals 16 residues. CDR3 bases: TGTGCTAGTGGTTTGGTACTGGGGACAGGGCCCTACGAGCAGTACTTC. Residues: CASGLVLGTGPYEQYF.

The chain has TRBV13 and TRBJ1-1; 8 bases are a match to TRBD1. CDR3 length: 15 residues. V lost 3 bases to trimming and J lost 6 bases; unmatched junction nucleotides: 9. The germline V gene has CDR1 PRHDT and CDR2 FYEKMQ (reference sequence). DNA of the CDR3: TGTGCCAGCAGCTTGACCAGGACAGGGTTCGCTGAAGCTTTCTTT. Translating gives CASSLTRTGFAEAFF.

The chain couples TRBV6-2 or TRBV6-3 to TRBJ2-3; 7 bases are shared with TRBD2. Germline CDR1 and CDR2: MNHEY and SVGEGT. The CDR3 has 17 amino acids. Germline trimming cut 5 bases from V and 0 bases from J; bases unmatched to any gene: 11. CDR3 DNA: TGTGCCAGCAGTAAAAGCGGGAAGACCTTTAGCACAGATACGCAGTATTTT. This translates into CASSKSGKTFSTDTQYF.

This chain connects TRBV29-1 to TRBJ1-1; no firm D call. The V gene's germline CDR1 is SQVTM and CDR2 ANQGSEA. CDR3 length: 12 amino acids. V was cut by 5 bases and J by 2 bases, with 9 bases left in between. CDR3 sequence reads: CSVSRVNTEAFF. Here the CDR3 DNA reads TGCAGCGTTTCCCGGGTCAACACTGAAGCTTTCTTT.

V gene TRBV5-5 combines with J gene TRBJ2-7, with D possibly TRBD2 on 5 matching bases. CDR3 length: 15 amino acids. The V end lost 6 bases, the J end lost 0 bases, and 16 bases lay between the germline ends. Germline lookup yields CDR1 SGHKS and CDR2 YYEKEE (reference sequence). The CDR3 spells CASTRSVGSSYEQYF. For the CDR3, the DNA is TGTGCCAGCACCAGATCGGTGGGGAGCTCCTACGAGCAGTACTTC.

The chain employs TRBV7-9 and TRBJ2-7; 7 bases fit TRBD2. The CDR3 has 14 residues. V shed 2 bases and J 0 bases; nucleotides not matched to a gene: 1. Germline V CDR1 and CDR2: SEHNR, FQNEAQ (reference sequence). In DNA form, the CDR3 reads TGTGCCAGCAGCTTAACTAGCGCCTCCTACGAGCAGTACTTC. Amino acids: CASSLTSASYEQYF.

The rearrangement uses TRBV5-5 and TRBJ2-7; 7 nucleotides align to TRBD2. Germline-derived CDR1 and CDR2 are SGHKS and YYEKEE (reference sequence). The CDR3 extends over 14 amino acids. The trim removed 3 bases at V and 3 bases at J, leaving 6 bases unmatched. The CDR3 sequence: CASSSASGNYEQYF. DNA for the CDR3: TGTGCCAGCAGCTCTGCTAGCGGTAACTACGAGCAGTACTTC.

The chain uses TRBV2 and TRBJ2-7, with TRBD1 as a possible D gene (6 bases). The CDR3 runs to 12 residues. Germline V gene lookup returns CDR1 SNHLY and CDR2 FYNNEI. The germline V and J ends were trimmed by 3 bases and 4 bases, with 7 bases remaining between them. DNA for the CDR3: TGTGCCAGCAGTGAGAGGGGGTACGAGCAGTACTTC. Its protein product is CASSERGYEQYF.

This clone was seen more than once but under ten times. The chain links TRBV2 to TRBJ1-4, with unresolved D. Germline CDR1 SNHLY, CDR2 FYNNEI. This CDR3 spans 15 amino acids. Trimming took off 7 bases at V and 3 bases at J, with 15 bases between the two ends. CDR3 sequence (DNA): TGTGCCAGCATGGTCGCCCCGGGTCCTAATGAAAAACTGTTTTTT. Translated: CASMVAPGPNEKLFF.

This sequence joins TRBV19 and TRBJ1-5; 11 nucleotides align to TRBD1. Germline loops: CDR1 LNHDA, CDR2 SQIVND (reference sequence). CDR3 length equals 17 residues. Trimming at V came to 5 bases and at J to 2 bases, leaving 8 bases not matched to a gene. Here the CDR3 DNA reads TGTGCCAGTAGTGACCTTCCGGGACAGGGGGGCAATCAGCCCCAGCATTTT. This codes for CASSDLPGQGGNQPQHF. Full variable domain (outside the CDR3, taken from reference TRBV19 and TRBJ1-5): DGGITQSPKYLFRKEGQNVTLSCEQNLNHDAMYWYRQDPGQGLRLIYYSQIVNDFQKGDIAEGYSVSREKKESFPLTVTSAQKNPTAFYLCASSDLPGQGGNQPQHFGDGTRLSIL.

This chain uses TRBV28 with TRBJ2-5; perhaps TRBD1 as D (6 bases). The ends were cut back, 8 bases at V and 0 bases at J, with 10 bases in the middle. The CDR3 length is 13 residues. Germline V gene data show CDR1 as MDHEN and CDR2 as SYDVKM. CDR3 in amino acids: CASAGQYQETQYF. CDR3 DNA sequence: TGTGCCAGCGCTGGACAGTACCAAGAGACCCAGTACTTC.

The chain carries TRBV2 and TRBJ2-7; D gene uncertain. The V gene lost 2 bases and the J gene lost 8 bases, with 16 bases spanning the gap. Looked up from germline, CDR1 is SNHLY and CDR2 is FYNNEI. This CDR3 contains 14 residues. The CDR3 is CASSEPKQESKQYF. CDR3 sequence (DNA): TGTGCCAGCAGTGAACCCAAGCAGGAATCCAAGCAGTACTTC.

The J gene is TRBJ2-2, the V gene TRBV2, with 7 nucleotides matching TRBD2. Germline loops: CDR1 SNHLY, CDR2 FYNNEI. V shed 10 bases and J 6 bases; nucleotides not matched to a gene: 20. The CDR3 has 17 residues. The CDR3 loop is CATPRTSSSPRAGELFF. The CDR3 region has the DNA TGTGCCACCCCACGGACTAGTTCCTCCCCAAGGGCCGGGGAGCTGTTTTTT.

The chain combines TRBV27 with TRBJ1-5; 12 bases match TRBD1. CDR1 and CDR2 from the germline V gene are MNHEY and SMNVEV (reference sequence). V was pared by 5 bases and J by 7 bases, with 9 bases of the junction left unmatched. This CDR3 region has 16 residues. The CDR3 spells CASSITGTGGGQPQHF. The CDR3 DNA is TGTGCCAGCAGTATAACCGGGACAGGGGGCGGGCAGCCCCAGCATTTT.

The genes are TRBV11-2 and TRBJ2-1; possible D gene TRBD1, 5 bases. V shed 7 bases and J shed 2 bases, with 24 bases lying between them. The CDR3 consists of 18 residues. Germline V gives CDR1 SGHAT, CDR2 FQNNGV. CDR3 sequence reads: CASNQIFLAGSAYNEQFF. The DNA for the CDR3 is TGTGCCAGCAACCAAATTTTCCTTGCAGGGTCTGCCTACAATGAGCAGTTCTTC.

The V and J genes are TRBV4-1 and TRBJ1-2; possibly TRBD1 for D (6 bases). The CDR3 is made up of 15 amino acids. Germline V lookup: CDR1 MGHRA, CDR2 YSYEKL. V lost 0 bases, J lost 2 bases, and 10 bases lay in between. The CDR3 sequence: CASSQDERGNYGYTF. CDR3 nucleotide sequence: TGCGCCAGCAGCCAAGATGAAAGGGGGAACTATGGCTACACCTTC.

V usage is TRBV5-1 and J usage is TRBJ2-2, with 10 nucleotides matching TRBD1. The CDR3 extends over 15 amino acids. Unmatched junction bases numbered 5, after V lost 4 bases and J lost 5 bases. Germline values: CDR1 SGHRS, CDR2 YFSETQ. For the CDR3, the DNA is TGCGCCAGCAGCCGAGACAGGGGGCCTACCGGGGAGCTGTTTTTT. Its protein product is CASSRDRGPTGELFF.

This chain uses TRBV24-1 with TRBJ2-7; possibly TRBD1 for D (6 bases). The V and J ends lost 5 bases and 5 bases respectively, with 12 bases between them. Germline V CDR1 and CDR2: KGHDR, SFDVKD. The CDR3 covers 13 residues. The CDR3 DNA reads as TGTGCCACCAGTGCCCCGGACAGAAACGAGCAGTACTTC. Protein: CATSAPDRNEQYF.

V and J are TRBV5-5 and TRBJ1-1; D is possibly TRBD1 (6 bases). The germline V gene has CDR1 SGHKS and CDR2 YYEKEE (reference sequence). The germline V and J ends were trimmed by 5 bases and 4 bases, with 15 bases remaining between them. The CDR3 has 14 residues. CDR3 residues: CASRVGQRATEAFF. CDR3 sequence (DNA): TGTGCCAGCAGAGTCGGACAGAGAGCCACTGAAGCTTTCTTT.

This rearrangement joins TRBV6-1 to TRBJ1-5, with 8 bases that match TRBD1. The CDR3 is 16 amino acids. V dropped 0 bases and J dropped 7; count of bases not matched to a gene: 8. CDR1 is MNHNS, CDR2 SASEGT, per germline. CDR3 nucleotides: TGTGCCAGCAGTGAAGCGCGTCAGGGGGCCCGACAGCCCCAGCATTTT. This gives the protein CASSEARQGARQPQHF.

The chain couples TRBV5-8 to TRBJ2-1, with a possible D match to TRBD1 (5 bases). Germline-derived CDR1 and CDR2 are SGHTS and YDEGEE. V lost 0 bases and J 0 bases, leaving 22 bases between the germline ends. This CDR3 region has 20 residues. The CDR3 region has the DNA TGTGCCAGCAGCTTGGTCGGCAGGGCGAACCTACATAGCTCCTACAATGAGCAGTTCTTC. It yields the protein CASSLVGRANLHSSYNEQFF.

V is TRBV28 and J is TRBJ2-1, with D perhaps matching TRBD2 (5 bases). The CDR3 is made up of 13 amino acids. V was pared by 10 bases and J by 4 bases, with 14 bases between. Germline V gene lookup returns CDR1 MDHEN and CDR2 SYDVKM. In nucleotides, the CDR3 is TGTGCCACGCGAGAGCGGAAATACAATGAGCAGTTCTTC. Translated: CATRERKYNEQFF.

Here the CDR3 reads CSVQPIQGAGGNTIYF. CDR3 nucleotide sequence: TGCAGCGTTCAACCAATTCAGGGGGCTGGTGGAAACACCATATATTTT. This chain links TRBV29-1 with TRBJ1-3; 8 bases match TRBD1. The germline gives CDR1 SQVTM, CDR2 ANQGSEA. CDR3 length: 16 residues. The ends lost 5 bases at V and 3 bases at J; junction bases unmatched: 12. Full variable domain (remainder filled in from reference TRBV29-1 and TRBJ1-3): SAVISQKPSRDICQRGTSLTIQCQVDSQVTMMFWYRQQPGQSLTLIATANQGSEATYESGFVIDKFPISRPNLTFSTLTVSNMSPEDSSIYLCSVQPIQGAGGNTIYFGEGSWLTVV.

The chain links TRBV4-1 to TRBJ1-3; no firm D call. The CDR3 covers 15 residues. Germline CDR1 is MGHRA and CDR2 is YSYEKL. The ends were cut back, 4 bases at V and 1 base at J, with 11 bases in the middle. Here the CDR3 reads CASSLRAASGNTIYF. The DNA for the CDR3 is TGCGCCAGCAGCCTGAGGGCCGCTTCTGGAAACACCATATATTTT.

Here the CDR3 reads CASSQGLGQSGHSYEQYF. CDR3 coding DNA: TGCGCCAGCAGCCAAGGGTTGGGGCAGTCGGGACACAGCTACGAGCAGTACTTC. The V and J genes are TRBV4-1 and TRBJ2-7; possibly TRBD1 for D (6 bases). The length of the CDR3 is 18 residues. Germline V gene data show CDR1 as MGHRA and CDR2 as YSYEKL. Trimming took 1 base from V and 3 from J, leaving 22 bases between them.